These 14 T cell receptor beta chains originate from one sample sequenced in a study of blood T cell repertoires in COVID-19 (dated by TCRdb to the early 2020s). Library preparation was by the immunoSEQ multiplex PCR assay. As stored in TCRdb, this immuneACCESS dataset retains in-frame rearrangements with V and J assigned. A fraction of the clones does not appear; measured against another copy, unresolved V genes explain less than half of the discrepancy, and the remainder lacks a known reason. This sample lists approximately 110,000 clones; 80% to 90% were detected once. The ten largest clones capture 8.5% to 9.5% of the sample. Sequenced: peripheral blood. The receptors come from a woman between 70 and 85 years old with acute or convalescent COVID-19.

The chain is built from TRBV20-1 and TRBJ1-2; no firm D call. From germline, CDR1 is DFQATT and CDR2 SNEGSKA (reference sequence). This CDR3 comprises 11 residues. Deletions cut 1 base from V and 10 bases from J, with 10 bases between. CDR3 nucleotide sequence: TGCAGTGCTAGAGCTCGTCCTCTCTACACCTTC. Translated: CSARARPLYTF.

Here the CDR3 DNA reads TGTGCCAGCAACAAAGGGGGCTATGGCTACACCTTC. This gives the protein CASNKGGYGYTF. This chain joins TRBV28 and TRBJ1-2; perhaps TRBD1 as D (6 bases). V was clipped by 7 bases and J by 4 bases, with 10 bases between them. There are 12 residues in the CDR3. The germline CDR1 and CDR2 sequences are MDHEN and SYDVKM.

This clone appeared a few times. The V gene is TRBV6-2 or TRBV6-3, the J gene TRBJ2-7; TRBD2 aligns across 7 bases. J was trimmed by 3 bases and V by 4 bases; bases with no gene match: 6. The CDR3 covers 14 residues. Per the germline V gene, CDR1 is MNHEY and CDR2 is SVGEGT. CDR3 residues: CASSSLAEHYEQYF. CDR3 nucleotide sequence: TGTGCCAGCAGTTCGCTAGCGGAGCACTACGAGCAGTACTTC.

This chain connects TRBV4-1 to TRBJ2-1; TRBD2 matches 10 bases. Unmatched junction bases numbered 5, after V lost 4 bases and J lost 5 bases. Germline lookup yields CDR1 MGHRA and CDR2 YSYEKL. CDR3 length: 15 amino acids. This chain's CDR3 is CASSRLAGVDNEQFF. The DNA for the CDR3 is TGCGCCAGCAGCCGCCTAGCGGGGGTGGACAATGAGCAGTTCTTC.

This clone was seen just once. CDR3 DNA sequence: TGTGCCAGCAGCGTAGGGGGCAGTGAATCCTACAATGAGCAGTTCTTC. Its protein product is CASSVGGSESYNEQFF. V and J are TRBV9 and TRBJ2-1; weak D call: TRBD1 (5 bases). Per germline, CDR1 SGDLS and CDR2 YYNGEE. V dropped 0 bases and J dropped 1 base, with 11 bases sitting between them. This CDR3 is built from 16 residues.

This chain joins TRBV11-2 and TRBJ2-1; D perhaps matches TRBD1 (5 bases). CDR3 size: 13 residues. CDR1 is SGHAT and CDR2 is FQNNGV in the germline V gene. With 3 bases removed from V and 11 bases from J, the gap between germline ends came to 14 bases. The CDR3 nucleotides are TGTGCCAGCAGCTTGCCGACCAGGGTTCAGCAGTTCTTC. Amino acids: CASSLPTRVQQFF.

The CDR3 DNA reads TGTGCCAGCAGCGACCGGACAGGGTCAGCTGAAAAACTGTTTTTT. Translated: CASSDRTGSAEKLFF. This rearrangement joins TRBV7-2 to TRBJ1-4, with 8 nucleotides matching TRBD1. The CDR3 has 15 amino acids. The V gene's germline CDR1 is SGHTA and CDR2 FQGNSA. The junction had 9 bases not matched to a gene; V was cut back by 5 bases and J by 7 bases.

The J gene is TRBJ2-2, the V gene TRBV24-1; D ambiguous. Trimming removed 0 bases at V and 0 bases at J, with 10 bases between. Germline V gene data show CDR1 as KGHDR and CDR2 as SFDVKD. The CDR3 has 17 amino acids. CDR3 nucleotides: TGTGCCACCAGTGATTTGTCCACTGCCGCGAACACCGGGGAGCTGTTTTTT. Amino acids: CATSDLSTAANTGELFF.

V and J are TRBV7-6 and TRBJ2-1, with D unclear. Germline CDR1 is SGHVS and CDR2 is FNYEAQ. Trimming took 8 bases from V and 4 from J, leaving 21 bases between them. The CDR3 has 16 residues. CDR3 sequence: CASVHTWSRFYNEQFF. The CDR3 nucleotides read TGTGCCAGCGTCCATACATGGAGCCGCTTTTACAATGAGCAGTTCTTC.

The rearrangement links TRBV5-1 to TRBJ1-6; 7 bases agree with TRBD1. After removal of 0 bases from V and 6 bases from J, the junction contained 0 bases not matched to a gene. The CDR3 is 14 residues long. Germline lookup yields CDR1 SGHRS and CDR2 YFSETQ. This CDR3 reads CASSLGDSNSPLHF. The CDR3 nucleotides are TGCGCCAGCAGCTTGGGGGACAGTAATTCACCCCTCCACTTT.

This clone was counted between two and nine times. This sequence joins TRBV19 and TRBJ2-7, with a tentative D call TRBD1 (5 bases). The CDR3 has 13 amino acids. Trimming removed 4 bases at V and 6 bases at J, with 13 bases between. CDR1 is LNHDA, CDR2 SQIVND, per germline (reference sequence). The CDR3 DNA sequence: TGTGCCAGTAGTACGGACATTAGGGTCGAGCAGTACTTC. This translates into CASSTDIRVEQYF.

This sequence joins TRBV28 and TRBJ2-2, with TRBD2 as a possible D gene (5 bases). Germline lookup yields CDR1 MDHEN and CDR2 SYDVKM. The CDR3 has 17 residues. Trimming left V 0 bases short and J 7 bases short, with 18 bases between. CDR3 sequence reads: CASSLWAGPEGGGELFF. The CDR3 region has the DNA TGTGCCAGCAGTTTATGGGCCGGACCGGAAGGAGGCGGGGAGCTGTTTTTT.

The sample holds one count of this clone. The chain joins TRBV12-3 or TRBV12-4 to TRBJ1-5; TRBD1 matches at 7 bases. The V gene end was trimmed by 4 bases and the J gene end by 12 bases; junction bases not matched to a gene: 9. CDR3 length: 13 amino acids. CDR3 nucleotide sequence: TGTGCCAGCAGTTCCCTCGGACAGGAGGGCCAGCATTTT. Protein sequence: CASSSLGQEGQHF.

This clone has just one count. The rearrangement links TRBV6-1 to TRBJ1-2; the D gene is possibly TRBD1 (5 bases). CDR1 and CDR2 (germline): MNHNS, SASEGT. CDR3 length: 13 amino acids. Trimming left V 3 bases short and J 3 bases short, with 8 bases between. CDR3 in DNA: TGTGCCAGCAGTGATTTACAGGACTATGGCTACACCTTC. Translation gives CASSDLQDYGYTF.